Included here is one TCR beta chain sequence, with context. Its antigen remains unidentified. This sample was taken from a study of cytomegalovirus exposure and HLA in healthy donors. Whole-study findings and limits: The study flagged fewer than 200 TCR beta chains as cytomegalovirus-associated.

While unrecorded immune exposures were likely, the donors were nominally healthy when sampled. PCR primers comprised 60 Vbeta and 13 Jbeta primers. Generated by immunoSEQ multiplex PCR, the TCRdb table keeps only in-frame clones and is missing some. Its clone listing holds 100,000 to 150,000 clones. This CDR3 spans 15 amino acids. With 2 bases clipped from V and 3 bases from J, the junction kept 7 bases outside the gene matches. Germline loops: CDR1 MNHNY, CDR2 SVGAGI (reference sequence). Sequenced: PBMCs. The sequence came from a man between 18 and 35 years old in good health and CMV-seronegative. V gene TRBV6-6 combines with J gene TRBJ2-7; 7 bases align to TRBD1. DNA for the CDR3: TGTGCCAGCAGTTACATTGGGACAGCAAGCTACGAGCAGTACTTC. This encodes CASSYIGTASYEQYF.